The clone carrying this T cell receptor (beta chain) turned up a few times. The record originates from a study of T cells in Graves' hyperthyroidism and ophthalmopathy. TCR beta CDR3 regions were amplified from RNA. The TCR CDR3 first-round RT-PCR relied on the HTBI primer set. TCRdb analysed the multiplex PCR reads with MiXCR anew, one entry per CDR3 protein. This table holds hundreds of thousands of distinct CDR3 sequences, 46% found once. The CDR3 runs to 13 residues. Trimming cost V 7 bases and J 8 bases, with 17 bases left between them. Graves' hyperthyroidism without ophthalmopathy progression within 18 months was termed stable. The hyperthyroidism patients had all been newly diagnosed, and their disease duration was under 2 months. Their ages ranged from 18 to 65 years.

The sequencing sample was made of peripheral blood or thyroid tissue (not recorded which). The clonotype originates from a woman under 30 with Graves' hyperthyroidism. This chain uses TRBV12-3 or TRBV12-4 with TRBJ1-2; possibly TRBD1 for D (5 bases). In DNA form, the CDR3 reads TGTGCCAGCACTATGGCGGGGGTTAGCGGCTACACCTTC. It translates to CASTMAGVSGYTF.